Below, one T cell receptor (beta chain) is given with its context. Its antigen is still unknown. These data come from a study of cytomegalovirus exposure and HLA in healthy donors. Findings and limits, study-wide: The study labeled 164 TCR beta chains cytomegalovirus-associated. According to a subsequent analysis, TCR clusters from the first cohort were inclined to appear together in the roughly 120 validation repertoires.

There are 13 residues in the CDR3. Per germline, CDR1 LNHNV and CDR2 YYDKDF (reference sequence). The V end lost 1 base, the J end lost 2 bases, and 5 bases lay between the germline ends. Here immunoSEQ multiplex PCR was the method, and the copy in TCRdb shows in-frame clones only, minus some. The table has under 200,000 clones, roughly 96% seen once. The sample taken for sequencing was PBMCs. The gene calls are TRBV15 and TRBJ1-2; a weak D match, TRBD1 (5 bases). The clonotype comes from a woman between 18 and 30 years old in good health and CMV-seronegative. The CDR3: CATSRGGNYGYTF. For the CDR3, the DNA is TGTGCCACCAGCAGAGGGGGCAACTATGGCTACACCTTC.